This T cell receptor (beta chain) was obtained from a study of identical twins. Points from the study as a whole: Insertion counts were lower in abundant cord blood beta clonotypes, a trend that memory repertoires did not show. Invariant cells of the MAIT and iNKT types might have partly distorted the zero-insertion analyses.

Unique molecular identifiers were present on cDNA, and template switching added a universal primer site. TCRdb ran MiXCR on the 5' RACE reads and lists one entry per CDR3 protein. The repertoire holds around 280,000 distinct CDR3 sequences, with less than 9% as singletons. As for this clonotype: The antigen is undetermined.

Each donor was a healthy Caucasian. Germline CDR1 and CDR2: KGHSH and LQKENI. The CDR3 length is 17 residues. Germline trimming cut 1 base from V and 5 bases from J; bases unmatched to any gene: 9. These data also featured in a second study, about yellow fever vaccine responses in identical twins.

V gene TRBV18 combines with J gene TRBJ2-1; 9 bases align to TRBD1. The source is a woman under 30 in good health. The sequenced sample was memory (CD45RO+) T cells sorted from blood. CDR3 region: CASSPLRQGGTNNEQFF. The CDR3 DNA follows: TGTGCCAGCTCACCACTAAGACAGGGGGGGACAAACAATGAGCAGTTCTTC.